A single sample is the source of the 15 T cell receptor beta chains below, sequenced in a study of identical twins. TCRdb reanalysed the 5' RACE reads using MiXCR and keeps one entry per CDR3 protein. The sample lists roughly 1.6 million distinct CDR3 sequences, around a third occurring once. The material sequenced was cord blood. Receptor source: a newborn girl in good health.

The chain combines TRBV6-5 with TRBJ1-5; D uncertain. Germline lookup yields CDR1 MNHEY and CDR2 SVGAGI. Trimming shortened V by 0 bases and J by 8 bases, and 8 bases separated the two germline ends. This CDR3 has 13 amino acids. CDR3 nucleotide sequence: TGTGCCAGCAGTTACTCGAATGGGAAGCCCCAGCATTTT. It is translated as CASSYSNGKPQHF.

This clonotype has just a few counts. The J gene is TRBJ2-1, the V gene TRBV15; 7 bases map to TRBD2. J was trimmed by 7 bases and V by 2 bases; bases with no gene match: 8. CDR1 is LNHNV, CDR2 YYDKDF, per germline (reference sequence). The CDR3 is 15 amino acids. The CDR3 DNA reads TGTGCCACCAGCAGAACGGGGGGACTTATGAATGAGCAGTTCTTC. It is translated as CATSRTGGLMNEQFF.

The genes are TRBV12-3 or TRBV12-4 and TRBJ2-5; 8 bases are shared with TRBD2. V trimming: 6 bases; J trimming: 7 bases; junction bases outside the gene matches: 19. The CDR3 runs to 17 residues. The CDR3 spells CASSPPSGGGGMGTQYF. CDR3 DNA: TGTGCCAGCAGCCCACCAAGCGGGGGCGGCGGGATGGGGACCCAGTACTTC.

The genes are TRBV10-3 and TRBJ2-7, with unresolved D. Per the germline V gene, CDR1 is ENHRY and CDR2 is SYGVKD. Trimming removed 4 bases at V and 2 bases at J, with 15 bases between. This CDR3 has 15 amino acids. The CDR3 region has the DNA TGTGCCATCAGTGCCGGCCCCAAGGATCCCTACGAGCAGTACTTC. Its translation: CAISAGPKDPYEQYF.

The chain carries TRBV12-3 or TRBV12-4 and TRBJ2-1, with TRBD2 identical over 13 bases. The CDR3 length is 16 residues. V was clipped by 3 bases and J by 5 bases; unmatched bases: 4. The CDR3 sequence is CASSFYGTSGDNEQFF. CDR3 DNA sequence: TGTGCCAGCAGTTTTTACGGGACTAGCGGGGACAATGAGCAGTTCTTC.

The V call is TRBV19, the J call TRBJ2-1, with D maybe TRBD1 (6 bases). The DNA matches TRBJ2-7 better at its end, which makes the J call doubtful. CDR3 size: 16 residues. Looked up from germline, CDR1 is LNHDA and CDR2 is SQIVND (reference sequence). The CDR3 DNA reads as TGTGCCAGTAGGGACAGTCCTAGGAGCTCCTACAATGAGCAGTACTTC. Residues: CASRDSPRSSYNEQYF.

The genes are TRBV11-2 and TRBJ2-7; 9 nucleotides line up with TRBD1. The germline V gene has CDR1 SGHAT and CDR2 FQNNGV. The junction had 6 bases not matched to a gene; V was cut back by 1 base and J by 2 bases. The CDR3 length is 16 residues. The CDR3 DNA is TGTGCCAGCAGCTTAGCTCGGGGACAGGGTCCCTACGAGCAGTACTTC. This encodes CASSLARGQGPYEQYF.

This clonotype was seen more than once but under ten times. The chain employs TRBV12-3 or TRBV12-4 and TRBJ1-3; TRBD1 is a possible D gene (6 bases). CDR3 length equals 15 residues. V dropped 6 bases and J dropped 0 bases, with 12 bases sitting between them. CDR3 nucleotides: TGTGCCAGCAGCCCTAACAGGGTCTCTGGAAACACCATATATTTT. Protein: CASSPNRVSGNTIYF.

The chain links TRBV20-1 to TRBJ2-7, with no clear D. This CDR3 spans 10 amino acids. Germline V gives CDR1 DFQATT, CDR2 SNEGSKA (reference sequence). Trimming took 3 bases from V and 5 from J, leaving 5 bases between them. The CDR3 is CSARVHEQYF. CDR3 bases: TGCAGTGCTAGGGTCCACGAGCAGTACTTC.

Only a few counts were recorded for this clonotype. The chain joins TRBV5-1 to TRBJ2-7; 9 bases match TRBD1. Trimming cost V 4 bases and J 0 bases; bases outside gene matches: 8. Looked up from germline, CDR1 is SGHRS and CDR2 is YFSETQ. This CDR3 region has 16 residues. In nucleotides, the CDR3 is TGCGCCAGCAGCAACACCGGGACAGGGACCTCCTACGAGCAGTACTTC. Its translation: CASSNTGTGTSYEQYF.

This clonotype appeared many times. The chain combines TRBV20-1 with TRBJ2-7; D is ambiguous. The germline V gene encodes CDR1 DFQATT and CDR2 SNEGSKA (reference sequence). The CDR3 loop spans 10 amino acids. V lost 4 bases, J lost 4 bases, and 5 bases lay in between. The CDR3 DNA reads TGCAGTGCTACAGCGTACGAGCAGTACTTC. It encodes CSATAYEQYF.

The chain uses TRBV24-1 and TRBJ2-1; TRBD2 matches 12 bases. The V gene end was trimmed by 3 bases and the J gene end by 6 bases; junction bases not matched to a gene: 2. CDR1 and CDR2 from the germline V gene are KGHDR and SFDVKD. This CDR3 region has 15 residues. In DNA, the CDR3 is TGTGCCACCAGTGATACTAGCGGGAGGATCAATGAGCAGTTCTTC. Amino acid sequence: CATSDTSGRINEQFF.

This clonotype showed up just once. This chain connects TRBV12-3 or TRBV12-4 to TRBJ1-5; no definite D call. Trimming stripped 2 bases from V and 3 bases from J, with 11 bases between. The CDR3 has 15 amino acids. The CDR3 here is CASSLRRQSNQPQHF. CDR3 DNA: TGTGCCAGCAGTTTACGTCGGCAGTCCAATCAGCCCCAGCATTTT.

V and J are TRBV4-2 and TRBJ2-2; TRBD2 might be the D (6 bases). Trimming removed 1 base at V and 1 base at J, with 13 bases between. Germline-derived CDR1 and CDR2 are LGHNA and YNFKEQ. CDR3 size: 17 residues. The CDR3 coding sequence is TGTGCCAGCAGCCAAGGTCCGGGACTCCTGAACACCGGGGAGCTGTTTTTT. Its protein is CASSQGPGLLNTGELFF.

As DNA, the CDR3 is TGTGCCAGCAGTTTGAAGGGTGGGCAGGGGCAATACGAGCAGTACTTC. It is translated as CASSLKGGQGQYEQYF. The J gene is TRBJ2-7, the V gene TRBV12-3 or TRBV12-4, with D perhaps TRBD1 (6 bases). V lost 3 bases, J lost 4 bases, and 19 bases lay in between. The CDR3 extends over 16 amino acids.